This TCR beta chain was recovered during a study of T cell changes during pregnancy in multiple sclerosis. CDR3 size: 13 residues. Trimming shortened V by 3 bases and J by 4 bases, and 9 bases separated the two germline ends. CDR1 WNHNN and CDR2 SYGVQD come from the germline V gene (reference sequence). TCRdb's copy holds only in-frame clones and misses some; the assay was immunoSEQ multiplex PCR. The sample has 99,000 or so clones, about 93% seen once. The gene calls are TRBV10-1 and TRBJ1-2, with D uncertain. The sequencing used peripheral blood, collected after pregnancy. This TCR derives from a female donor with multiple sclerosis, enrolled in a pregnancy study. The CDR3 coding sequence is TGCGCCAGCAGTGATGATATTAGCTATGGCTACACCTTC. It is translated as CASSDDISYGYTF.